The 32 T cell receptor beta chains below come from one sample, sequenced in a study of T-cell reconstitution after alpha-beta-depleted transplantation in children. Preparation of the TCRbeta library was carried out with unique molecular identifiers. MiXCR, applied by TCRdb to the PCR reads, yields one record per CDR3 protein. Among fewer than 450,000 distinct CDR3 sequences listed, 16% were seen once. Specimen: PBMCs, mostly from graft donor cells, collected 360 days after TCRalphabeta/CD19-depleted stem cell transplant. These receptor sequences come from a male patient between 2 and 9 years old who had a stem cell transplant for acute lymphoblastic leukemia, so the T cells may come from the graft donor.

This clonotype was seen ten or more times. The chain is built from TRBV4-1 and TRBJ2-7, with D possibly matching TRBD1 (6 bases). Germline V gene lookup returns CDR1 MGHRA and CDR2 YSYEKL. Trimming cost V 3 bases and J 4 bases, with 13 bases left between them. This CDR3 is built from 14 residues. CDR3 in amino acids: CASSHPGTRYEQYF. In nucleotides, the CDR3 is TGCGCCAGCAGCCATCCCGGGACAAGGTACGAGCAGTACTTC.

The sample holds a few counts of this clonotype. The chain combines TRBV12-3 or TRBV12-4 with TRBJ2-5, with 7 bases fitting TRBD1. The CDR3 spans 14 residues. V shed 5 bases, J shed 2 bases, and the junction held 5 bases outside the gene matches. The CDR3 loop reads CASSTYRGQETQYF. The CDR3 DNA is TGTGCCAGCAGTACATACAGGGGACAAGAGACCCAGTACTTC.

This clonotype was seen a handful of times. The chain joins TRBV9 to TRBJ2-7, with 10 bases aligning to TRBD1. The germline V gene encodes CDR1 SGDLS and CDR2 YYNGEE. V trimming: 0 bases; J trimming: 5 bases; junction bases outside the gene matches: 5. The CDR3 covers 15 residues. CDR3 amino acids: CASSVEGQGWDEQYF. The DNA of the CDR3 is TGTGCCAGCAGCGTAGAGGGACAGGGGTGGGACGAGCAGTACTTC.

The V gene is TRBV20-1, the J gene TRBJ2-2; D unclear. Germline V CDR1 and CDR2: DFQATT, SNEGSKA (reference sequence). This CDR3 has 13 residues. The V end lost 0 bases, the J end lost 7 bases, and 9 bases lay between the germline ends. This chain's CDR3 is CSARDWTDGELFF. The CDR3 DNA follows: TGCAGTGCTAGAGATTGGACGGACGGGGAGCTGTTTTTT.

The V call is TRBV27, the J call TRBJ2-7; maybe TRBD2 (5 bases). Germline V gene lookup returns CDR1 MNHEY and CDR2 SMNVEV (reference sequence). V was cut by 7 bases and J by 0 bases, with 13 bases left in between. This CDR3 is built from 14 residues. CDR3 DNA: TGTGCCAGCACGGAGCGGTGGGGCTCCTACGAGCAGTACTTC. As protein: CASTERWGSYEQYF.

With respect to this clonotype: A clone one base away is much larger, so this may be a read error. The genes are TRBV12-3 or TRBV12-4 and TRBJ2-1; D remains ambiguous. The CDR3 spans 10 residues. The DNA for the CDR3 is TGTGCCAGCGGTTACAATGAGCTGTTCTTC. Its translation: CASGYNELFF.

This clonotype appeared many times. As DNA, the CDR3 is TGCAGTGCCCCGGGGGTTTCCTACAATGAGCAGTTCTTC. This gives the protein CSAPGVSYNEQFF. The chain has TRBV20-1 and TRBJ2-1; the D gene is possibly TRBD2 (6 bases). Germline CDR1 is DFQATT and CDR2 is SNEGSKA (reference sequence). CDR3 size: 13 residues. V lost 6 bases and J 1 base, leaving 10 bases between the germline ends.

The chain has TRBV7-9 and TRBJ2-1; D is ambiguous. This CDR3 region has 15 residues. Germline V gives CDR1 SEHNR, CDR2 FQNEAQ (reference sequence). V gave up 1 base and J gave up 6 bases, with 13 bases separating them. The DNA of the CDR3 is TGTGCCAGCAGCTTAGGCCAAGGGAATATCAATGAGCAGTTCTTC. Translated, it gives CASSLGQGNINEQFF.

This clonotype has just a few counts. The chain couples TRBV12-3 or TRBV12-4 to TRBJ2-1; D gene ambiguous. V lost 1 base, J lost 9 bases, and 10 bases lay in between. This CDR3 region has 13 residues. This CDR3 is CASSLGPRVEQFF. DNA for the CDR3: TGTGCCAGCAGTTTAGGACCTAGGGTTGAGCAGTTCTTC.

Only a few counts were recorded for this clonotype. In DNA form, the CDR3 reads TGCAGCGTTGAGGGGGACCCCCTTGATCACTACGAGCAGTACTTC. It translates to CSVEGDPLDHYEQYF. V and J are TRBV29-1 and TRBJ2-7, with D perhaps assigned TRBD1 or TRBD2 (5 bases each). Trimming took 3 bases from V and 3 from J, leaving 18 bases between them. This CDR3 is built from 15 residues. CDR1 SQVTM and CDR2 ANQGSEA come from the germline V gene.

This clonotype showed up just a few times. In nucleotides, the CDR3 is TGTGCCAGTAGTATAGTAAGCAGTCACAATCAGCCCCAGCATTTT. Translation gives CASSIVSSHNQPQHF. The rearrangement joins TRBV19 to TRBJ1-5; D gene uncertain. Germline-derived CDR1 and CDR2 are LNHDA and SQIVND (reference sequence). This CDR3 spans 15 amino acids. The V and J ends lost 1 base and 3 bases respectively, with 10 bases between them.

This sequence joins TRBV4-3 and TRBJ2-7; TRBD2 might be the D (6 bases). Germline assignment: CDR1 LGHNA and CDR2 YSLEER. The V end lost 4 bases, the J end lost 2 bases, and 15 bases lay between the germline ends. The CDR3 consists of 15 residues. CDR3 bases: TGCGCCAGCAGCCCCTCTGGGGCGGGGCCCTACGAGCAGTACTTC. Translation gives CASSPSGAGPYEQYF.

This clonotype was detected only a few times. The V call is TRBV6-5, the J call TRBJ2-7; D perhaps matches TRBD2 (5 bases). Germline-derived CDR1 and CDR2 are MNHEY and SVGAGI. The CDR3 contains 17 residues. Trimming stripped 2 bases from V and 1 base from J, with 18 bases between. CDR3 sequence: CASSYAHRWEPSYEQYF. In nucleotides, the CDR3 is TGTGCCAGCAGTTACGCGCATAGATGGGAGCCTTCCTACGAGCAGTACTTC.

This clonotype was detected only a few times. The CDR3 spells CASSQGPSGQFNQPQHF. CDR3 nucleotide sequence: TGTGCCAGCAGCCAAGGACCCTCTGGACAGTTCAATCAGCCCCAGCATTTT. The rearrangement uses TRBV3-1 and TRBJ1-5; maybe TRBD1 (6 bases). V was shortened by 1 base and J by 3 bases, with 16 bases between the two germline ends. This CDR3 contains 17 residues. CDR1 is LGHDT and CDR2 is YNNKEL in the germline V gene (reference sequence).

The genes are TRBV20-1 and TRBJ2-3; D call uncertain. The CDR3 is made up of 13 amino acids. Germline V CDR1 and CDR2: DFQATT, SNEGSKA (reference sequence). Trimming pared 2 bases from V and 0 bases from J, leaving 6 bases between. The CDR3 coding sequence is TGCAGTGCTAGAAGGAAGAGCACAGATACGCAGTATTTT. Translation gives CSARRKSTDTQYF.

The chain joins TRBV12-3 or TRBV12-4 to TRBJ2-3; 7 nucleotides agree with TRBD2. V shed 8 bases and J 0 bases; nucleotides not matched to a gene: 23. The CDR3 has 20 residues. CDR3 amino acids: CASYPFSGITAAASTDTQYF. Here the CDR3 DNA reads TGTGCCAGCTACCCGTTCAGCGGGATAACTGCCGCGGCTAGCACAGATACGCAGTATTTT.

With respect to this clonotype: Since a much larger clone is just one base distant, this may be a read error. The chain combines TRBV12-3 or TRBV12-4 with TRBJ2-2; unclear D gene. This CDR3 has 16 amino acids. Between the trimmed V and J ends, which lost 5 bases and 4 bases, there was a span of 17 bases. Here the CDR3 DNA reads TGTGCCAGCAGTCCCCTGGGATCTGCCGGCACCGGGGAGCTGTTTTTT. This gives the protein CASSPLGSAGTGELFF.

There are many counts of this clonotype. Here the CDR3 DNA reads TGCAGCGTTGATTCTGGGCCCGAGACCCAGTACTTC. Translated: CSVDSGPETQYF. The V gene is TRBV29-1, the J gene TRBJ2-5; D unresolved. Between the trimmed V and J ends, which lost 3 bases and 5 bases, there was a span of 10 bases. CDR1 and CDR2 from the germline V gene are SQVTM and ANQGSEA. The CDR3 length is 12 residues.

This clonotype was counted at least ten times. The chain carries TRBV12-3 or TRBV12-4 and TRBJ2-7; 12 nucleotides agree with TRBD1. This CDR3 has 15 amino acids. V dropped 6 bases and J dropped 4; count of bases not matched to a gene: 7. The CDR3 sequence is CASSTGTGGGYEQYF. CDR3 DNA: TGTGCCAGCAGCACCGGGACAGGGGGCGGTTACGAGCAGTACTTC.

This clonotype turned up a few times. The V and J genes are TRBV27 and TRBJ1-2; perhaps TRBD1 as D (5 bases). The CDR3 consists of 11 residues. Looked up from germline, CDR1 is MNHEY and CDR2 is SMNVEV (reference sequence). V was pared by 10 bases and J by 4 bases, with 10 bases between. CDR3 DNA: TGTGCCACCGGGACTGCCTATGGCTACACCTTC. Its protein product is CATGTAYGYTF.

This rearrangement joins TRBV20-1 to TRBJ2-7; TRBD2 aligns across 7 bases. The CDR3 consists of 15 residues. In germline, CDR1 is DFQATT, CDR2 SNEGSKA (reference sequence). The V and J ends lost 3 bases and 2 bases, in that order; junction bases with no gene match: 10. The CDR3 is CSASAGEGRTYEQYF. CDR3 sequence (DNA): TGCAGTGCTAGCGCCGGGGAGGGTAGGACCTACGAGCAGTACTTC.

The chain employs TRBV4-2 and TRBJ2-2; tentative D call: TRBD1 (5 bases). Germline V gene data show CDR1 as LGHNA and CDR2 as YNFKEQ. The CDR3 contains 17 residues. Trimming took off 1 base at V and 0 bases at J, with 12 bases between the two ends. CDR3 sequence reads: CASSQGVKGTNTGELFF. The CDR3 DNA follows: TGTGCCAGCAGCCAAGGGGTTAAGGGGACGAACACCGGGGAGCTGTTTTTT.

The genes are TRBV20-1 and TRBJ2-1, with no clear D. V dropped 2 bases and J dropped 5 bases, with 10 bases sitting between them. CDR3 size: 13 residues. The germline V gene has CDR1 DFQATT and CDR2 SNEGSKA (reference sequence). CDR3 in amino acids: CSARPHSHNEQFF. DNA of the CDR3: TGCAGTGCTAGACCCCATTCACACAATGAGCAGTTCTTC.

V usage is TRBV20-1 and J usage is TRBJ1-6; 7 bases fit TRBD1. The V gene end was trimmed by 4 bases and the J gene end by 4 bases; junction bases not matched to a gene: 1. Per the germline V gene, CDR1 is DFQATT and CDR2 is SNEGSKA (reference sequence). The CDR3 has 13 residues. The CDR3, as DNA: TGCAGTGCTAAGGGGGCTTATAATTCACCCCTCCACTTT. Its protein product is CSAKGAYNSPLHF.

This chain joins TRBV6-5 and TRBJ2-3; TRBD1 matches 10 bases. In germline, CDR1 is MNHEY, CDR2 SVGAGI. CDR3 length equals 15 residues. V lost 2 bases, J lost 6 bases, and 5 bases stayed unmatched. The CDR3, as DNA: TGTGCCAGCAGTTACCAGGACAGGGGGACGGATACGCAGTATTTT. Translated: CASSYQDRGTDTQYF.

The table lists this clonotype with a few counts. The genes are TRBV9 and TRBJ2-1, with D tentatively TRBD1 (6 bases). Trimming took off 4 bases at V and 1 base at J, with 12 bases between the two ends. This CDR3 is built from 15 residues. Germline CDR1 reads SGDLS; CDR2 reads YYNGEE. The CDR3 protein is CASSIRTVSYNEQFF. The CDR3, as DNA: TGTGCCAGCAGCATCCGGACAGTATCCTACAATGAGCAGTTCTTC.

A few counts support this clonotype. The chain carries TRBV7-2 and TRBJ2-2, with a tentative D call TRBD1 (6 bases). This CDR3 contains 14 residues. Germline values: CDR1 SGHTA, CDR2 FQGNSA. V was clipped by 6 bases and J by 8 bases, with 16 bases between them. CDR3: CASSYAQGWGELFF. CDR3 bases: TGTGCCAGCAGTTACGCACAGGGATGGGGGGAGCTGTTTTTT.

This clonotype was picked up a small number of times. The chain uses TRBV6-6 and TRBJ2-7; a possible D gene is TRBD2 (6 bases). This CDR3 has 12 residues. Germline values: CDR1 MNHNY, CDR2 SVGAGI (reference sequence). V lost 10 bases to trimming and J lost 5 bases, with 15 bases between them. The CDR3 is CATPRGTDEQYF. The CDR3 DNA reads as TGTGCCACCCCGAGAGGGACTGACGAGCAGTACTTC.

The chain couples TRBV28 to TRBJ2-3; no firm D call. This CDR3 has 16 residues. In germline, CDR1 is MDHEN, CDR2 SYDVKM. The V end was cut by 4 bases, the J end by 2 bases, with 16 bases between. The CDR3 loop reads CASSSPREKDTDTQYF. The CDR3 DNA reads TGTGCCAGCAGTTCCCCTCGTGAAAAGGACACAGATACGCAGTATTTT.

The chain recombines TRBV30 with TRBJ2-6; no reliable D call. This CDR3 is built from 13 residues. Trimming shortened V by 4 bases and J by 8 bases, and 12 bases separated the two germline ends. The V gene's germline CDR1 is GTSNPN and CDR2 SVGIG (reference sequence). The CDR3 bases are TGTGCCTGGACGCCGGATGGACCCAACGTCCTGACTTTC. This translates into CAWTPDGPNVLTF.

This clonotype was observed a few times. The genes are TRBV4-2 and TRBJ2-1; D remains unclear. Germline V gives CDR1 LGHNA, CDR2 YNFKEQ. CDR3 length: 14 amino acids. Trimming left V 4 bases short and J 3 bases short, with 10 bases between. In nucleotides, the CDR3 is TGTGCCAGCAGCCCCCGGGCTAGCTACAATGAGCAGTTCTTC. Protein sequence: CASSPRASYNEQFF.

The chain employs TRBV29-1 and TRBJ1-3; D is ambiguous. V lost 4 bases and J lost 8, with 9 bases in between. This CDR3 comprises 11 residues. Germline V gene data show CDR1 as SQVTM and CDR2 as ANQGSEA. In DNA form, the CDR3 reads TGCAGCGTTGGGGTAGGCTACACCATATATTTT. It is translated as CSVGVGYTIYF.